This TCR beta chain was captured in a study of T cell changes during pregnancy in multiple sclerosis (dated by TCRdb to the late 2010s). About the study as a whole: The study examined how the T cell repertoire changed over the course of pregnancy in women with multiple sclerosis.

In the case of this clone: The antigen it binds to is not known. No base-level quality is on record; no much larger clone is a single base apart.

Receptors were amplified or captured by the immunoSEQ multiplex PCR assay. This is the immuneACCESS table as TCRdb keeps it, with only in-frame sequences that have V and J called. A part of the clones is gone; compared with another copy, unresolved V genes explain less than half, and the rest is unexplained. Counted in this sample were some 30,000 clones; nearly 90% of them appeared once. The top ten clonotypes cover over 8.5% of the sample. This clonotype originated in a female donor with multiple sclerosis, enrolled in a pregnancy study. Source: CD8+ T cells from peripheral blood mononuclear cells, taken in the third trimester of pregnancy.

The CDR3 has the sequence CASGDRVNGYTF. The DNA is TGTGCCAGCGGGGACAGGGTAAATGGCTACACCTTC. The chain is encoded by TRBV9 joined to TRBJ1-2; 9 central bases correspond to TRBD1. CDR1 and CDR2 were assigned from the germline V gene as SGDLS and YYNGEE. Reading from cysteine to phenylalanine, the CDR3 counts 12 amino acids. Only CDR3 DNA is held: 36 bases, read in frame from base 1. V is trimmed back by 7 bases and J by 6 bases, and the junction contains 4 bases that no gene match accounts for.